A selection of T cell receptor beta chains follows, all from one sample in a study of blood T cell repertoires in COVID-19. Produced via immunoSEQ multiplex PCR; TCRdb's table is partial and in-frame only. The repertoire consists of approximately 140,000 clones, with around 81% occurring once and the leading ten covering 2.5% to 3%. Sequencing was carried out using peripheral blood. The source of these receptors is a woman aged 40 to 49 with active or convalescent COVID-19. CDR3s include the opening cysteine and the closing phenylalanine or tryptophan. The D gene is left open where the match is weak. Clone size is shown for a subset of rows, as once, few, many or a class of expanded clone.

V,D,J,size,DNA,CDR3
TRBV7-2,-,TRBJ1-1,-,TGTGCCAGCAGCTTAGGCGGCCCGTCGGGAGCTTTCTTT,CASSLGGPSGAFF
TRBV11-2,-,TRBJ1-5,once,TGTGCCAGCAGCCCGGGAGGGTTTCAGCCCCAGCATTTT,CASSPGGFQPQHF
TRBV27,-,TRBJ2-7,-,TGTGCCAGCAGTCAGGGCTACGAGCAGTACTTC,CASSQGYEQYF
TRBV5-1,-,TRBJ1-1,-,TGCGCCAGCAGCTTGGTGAGTGGTGCTGAAGCTTTCTTT,CASSLVSGAEAFF
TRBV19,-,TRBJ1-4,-,TGTGCCACCTCGTGGGGGGGAACTAATGAAAAACTGTTTTTT,CATSWGGTNEKLFF
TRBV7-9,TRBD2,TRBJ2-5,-,TGTGCCAGCAGCTACCCCGTGGCCGCGGGAGGGAAACAGGGGACCCAGTACTTC,CASSYPVAAGGKQGTQYF
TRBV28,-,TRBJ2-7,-,TGTGCCAGCTCTGGGGGCCCGAGCTCCTACGAGCAGTACTTC,CASSGGPSSYEQYF
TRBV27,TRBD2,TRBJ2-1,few,TGTGCCAGCAGTGCACTAGCGGGAGCATACAATGAGCAGTTCTTC,CASSALAGAYNEQFF
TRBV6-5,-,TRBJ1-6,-,TGTGCCAGCAGCCTCATTGGCTCACCCCTCCACTTT,CASSLIGSPLHF
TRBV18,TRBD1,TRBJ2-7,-,TGTGCCAGCTCACCGCGCCAGGGGGCAGTTCCCTACGAGCAGTACTTC,CASSPRQGAVPYEQYF
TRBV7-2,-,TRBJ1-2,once,TGTGCCAGCAGCTTGGATTACGGACAGATGTATGGCTACACCTTC,CASSLDYGQMYGYTF
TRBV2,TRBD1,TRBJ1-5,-,TGTGCCAGCAGTCCGGACAGGGCGCGCAATCAGCCCCAGCATTTT,CASSPDRARNQPQHF
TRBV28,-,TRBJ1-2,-,TGTGCCAGCACCCAACCGGGGGATGGCTACACCTTC,CASTQPGDGYTF
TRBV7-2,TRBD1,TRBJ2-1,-,TGTGCCAGCAGCTTAGACCTTATTAGGGGGCGTTACAATGAGCAGTTCTTC,CASSLDLIRGRYNEQFF
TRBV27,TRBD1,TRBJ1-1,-,TGTGCCAGCAGTTTACGTGATACAGGGGCTGTCGACACTGAAGCTTTCTTT,CASSLRDTGAVDTEAFF
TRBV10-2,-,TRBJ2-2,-,TGCGCCAGCACCCGACAGACGAACACCGGGGAGCTGTTTTTT,CASTRQTNTGELFF
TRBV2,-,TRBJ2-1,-,TGTGCCAGCAGTTTGGGTACCGGGTCGTCGTTCTTC,CASSLGTGSSFF
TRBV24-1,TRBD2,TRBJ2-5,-,TGTGCCACCAGTGATCTTCGCCAGTCTAGCGGGAGAGGGGAGACCCAGTACTTC,CATSDLRQSSGRGETQYF
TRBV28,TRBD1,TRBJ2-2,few,TGTGCCAGCAGTTTGACAGGGGGCACCGGGGAGCTGTTTTTT,CASSLTGGTGELFF
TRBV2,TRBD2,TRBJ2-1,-,TGTGCCAGCGGCCCTCAGCGGGGGAGCTACAATGAGCAGTTCTTC,CASGPQRGSYNEQFF
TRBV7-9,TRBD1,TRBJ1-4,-,TGTGCCAGCAGCGGACAGGGGGATGAAAAACTGTTTTTT,CASSGQGDEKLFF
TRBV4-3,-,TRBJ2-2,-,TGCGCCAGCAGCCAGACAGCTAACACCGGGGAGCTGTTTTTT,CASSQTANTGELFF